These 4 T cell receptor beta chains originate from one sample sequenced in a study of OX40 agonist ivuxolimab in advanced cancers. The method was immunoSEQ multiplex PCR; TCRdb's version includes in-frame clones alone and lacks a portion of them. The data contain 30,000 to 40,000 clones, about 89% of them singletons. Here the sequenced sample was CD4+ or CD8+ T cells sorted from blood, taken in a trial of the OX40 agonist ivuxolimab. The receptors derive from an adult with an advanced solid tumor such as melanoma, head and neck, liver or kidney cancer.

This clone was recorded a few times. The genes are TRBV6-5 and TRBJ1-1, with D unclear. This CDR3 comprises 13 residues. Trimming removed 1 base at V and 3 bases at J, with 6 bases between. Germline values: CDR1 MNHEY, CDR2 SVGAGI. Written as DNA, the CDR3 is TGTGCCAGCAGTTACTTCCGGGACACTGAAGCTTTCTTT. Residues: CASSYFRDTEAFF.

V is TRBV2 and J is TRBJ2-7; TRBD1 agrees at 8 bases. CDR1 is SNHLY, CDR2 FYNNEI, per germline. Trimming removed 5 bases from V and 3 bases from J; junction bases left unmatched: 6. This CDR3 spans 14 amino acids. In nucleotides, the CDR3 is TGTGCCAGCAGTACAGGGGGGCATTACTACGAGCAGTACTTC. It is translated as CASSTGGHYYEQYF. The full variable domain, rest sourced from reference TRBV2 and TRBJ2-7, is EPEVTQTPSHQVTQMGQEVILRCVPISNHLYFYWYRQILGQKVEFLVSFYNNEISEKSEIFDDQFSVERPDGSNFTLKIRSTKLEDSAMYFCASSTGGHYYEQYFGPGTRLTVT.

The genes are TRBV27 and TRBJ2-7, with 8 bases matching TRBD1. This CDR3 is built from 15 residues. J was trimmed by 5 bases and V by 1 base; bases with no gene match: 7. The germline CDR1 and CDR2 sequences are MNHEY and SMNVEV (reference sequence). The CDR3 is CASSLFRQGRHEQYF. As DNA, the CDR3 is TGTGCCAGCAGTTTATTCAGACAGGGGAGACACGAGCAGTACTTC.

V is TRBV6-4 and J is TRBJ2-2; D is unresolved. Trimming left V 5 bases short and J 3 bases short, with 10 bases between. Germline CDR1 MRHNA, CDR2 SNTAGT. This CDR3 spans 14 amino acids. CDR3 residues: CASSPSQDTGELFF. The CDR3 coding sequence is TGTGCCAGCAGTCCAAGCCAGGACACCGGGGAGCTGTTTTTT.